A selection of T cell receptor beta chains follows, all from one sample in a study of CD8 T cells in ankylosing spondylitis. MiXCR, applied by TCRdb to the 5' RACE reads, yields one record per CDR3 protein. The sample includes around 770,000 distinct CDR3 sequences, around a fifth of them seen just once. Sequenced sample: blood, either unsorted or a sorted T cell fraction (not recorded which). The receptors come from a male donor with ankylosing spondylitis. CDR3s include the opening cysteine and the closing phenylalanine or tryptophan. D genes are given only for firm matches. Expanded clones are given a class, and other clones once, few, many or no size at all.

v_call	clone_size	d_call	j_call	cdr3_aa	cdr3_nt
TRBV20-1	few	TRBD2	TRBJ2-1	CSARPVAGPFNEQFF	TGCAGTGCTAGACCCGTAGCGGGACCGTTCAATGAGCAGTTCTTC
TRBV12-3/TRBV12-4	many	-	TRBJ2-1	CASSFWRTTYNEQFF	TGTGCCAGCAGTTTTTGGCGGACGACCTACAATGAGCAGTTCTTC
TRBV6-2/TRBV6-3	-	TRBD1	TRBJ1-2	CASSYEDRGYGYTF	TGTGCCAGCAGTTACGAGGACAGGGGATATGGCTACACCTTC
TRBV5-1	-	-	TRBJ1-1	CASSLEATGGQTEAFF	TGCGCCAGCAGCTTGGAGGCGACCGGGGGTCAAACTGAAGCTTTCTTT
TRBV29-1	few	TRBD1	TRBJ2-1	CSARTGTGSYNEQFF	TGCAGCGCACGCACCGGGACAGGGTCCTACAATGAGCAGTTCTTC
TRBV5-1	many	-	TRBJ1-1	CASSLGQRNTEAFF	TGCGCCAGCAGCTTGGGACAGAGGAACACTGAAGCTTTCTTT
TRBV29-1	-	-	TRBJ2-7	CSVEEVDTIGEYF	TGCAGCGTTGAAGAAGTAGACACTATCGGGGAGTACTTC
TRBV7-9	-	-	TRBJ2-1	CASSLDQGNEQFF	TGTGCCAGCAGCTTAGACCAGGGTAATGAGCAGTTCTTC
TRBV7-2	-	TRBD2	TRBJ2-7	CASSLGLAGVPWEQYF	TGTGCCAGCAGCTTAGGCCTAGCGGGAGTCCCATGGGAGCAGTACTTC
TRBV5-1	-	TRBD1	TRBJ2-5	CASSPGQGIEETQYF	TGCGCCAGCAGCCCGGGACAGGGTATTGAGGAGACCCAGTACTTC
TRBV29-1	-	-	TRBJ2-5	CSLLGPGQETQYF	TGCAGCCTCTTAGGACCAGGCCAAGAGACCCAGTACTTC
TRBV20-1	-	TRBD1	TRBJ1-2	CSARDRSYGYTF	TGCAGTGCTAGGGACAGGTCTTATGGCTACACCTTC
TRBV12-3/TRBV12-4	few	TRBD2	TRBJ2-3	CASRPGLATSTDTQYF	TGTGCCAGCAGGCCGGGACTAGCGACTAGCACAGATACGCAGTATTTT
TRBV20-1	-	TRBD2	TRBJ2-1	CSARDPASLKASGSYEQFF	TGCAGTGCTAGAGATCCGGCCAGCCTTAAGGCTAGCGGGAGCTATGAGCAGTTCTTC
TRBV5-1	-	TRBD1	TRBJ2-7	CASSLGTGSGYEQYF	TGCGCCAGCAGCTTGGGGACAGGGAGTGGGTACGAGCAGTACTTC
TRBV9	few	-	TRBJ1-2	CASSVAQGDYGYTF	TGTGCCAGCAGCGTAGCTCAGGGAGACTATGGCTACACCTTC
TRBV4-3	once	-	TRBJ2-3	CASSQRLVADTQYF	TGCGCCAGCAGCCAAAGACTAGTCGCAGATACGCAGTATTTT
TRBV4-3	many	TRBD2	TRBJ2-1	CASSQNSGNGGNEQFF	TGCGCCAGCAGCCAGAATAGCGGGAACGGAGGGAATGAGCAGTTCTTC
TRBV3-1	few	-	TRBJ2-3	CASSQAGPTVDTQYF	TGTGCCAGCAGCCAAGCGGGACCCACCGTAGATACGCAGTATTTT
TRBV7-9	few	-	TRBJ2-3	CASSLKGRGAVDTQYF	TGTGCCAGCAGCTTAAAAGGACGGGGGGCCGTGGATACGCAGTATTTT
TRBV29-1	few	TRBD1	TRBJ2-6	CSVGDSLTGANVLTF	TGCAGCGTTGGGGACAGCCTTACTGGGGCCAACGTCCTGACTTTC
TRBV4-2	-	-	TRBJ2-7	CVCGKIYEQYF	TGTGTGTGCGGGAAGATCTACGAGCAGTACTTC
TRBV12-3/TRBV12-4	few	TRBD1	TRBJ1-2	CASSTGVGYGYTF	TGTGCCAGCAGTACAGGGGTAGGCTATGGCTACACCTTC
TRBV12-3/TRBV12-4	many	-	TRBJ1-6	CASTGTGNSPLHF	TGTGCCAGCACGGGGACGGGTAATTCACCCCTCCACTTT
TRBV25-1	few	TRBD1	TRBJ2-5	CASSEYTGGGGETQYF	TGTGCCAGCAGTGAATACACAGGGGGCGGGGGAGAGACCCAGTACTTC
TRBV20-1	few	-	TRBJ2-7	CSARDDLLPYEQYF	TGCAGTGCTAGAGATGACCTCTTACCCTACGAGCAGTACTTC
TRBV12-3/TRBV12-4	-	-	TRBJ2-2	CVSSFSGQRLTGELFF	TGTGTCAGCAGTTTTTCCGGGCAGAGACTCACCGGGGAGCTGTTTTTT
TRBV21-1	few	-	TRBJ1-3	CASLGGQGSGNTIYF	TGTGCCAGCTTGGGGGGACAGGGCAGTGGAAACACCATATATTTT
TRBV13	-	-	TRBJ2-2	CASRLTISGELFF	TGTGCCAGCAGGTTGACTATTTCCGGGGAGCTGTTTTTT
TRBV25-1	few	-	TRBJ2-1	CASSGGGLIYNEQFF	TGTGCCAGCAGTGGGGGCGGATTAATTTACAATGAGCAGTTCTTC
TRBV4-1	many	-	TRBJ1-1	CASSQILPGRSAFF	TGCGCCAGCAGCCAGATATTACCGGGACGCTCGGCTTTCTTT
TRBV7-2	few	TRBD2	TRBJ2-3	CASSRAGLADTDTQYF	TGTGCCAGCAGCAGAGCAGGACTAGCGGACACAGATACGCAGTATTTT
TRBV4-3	few	-	TRBJ2-7	CASSQNLRNPGYEQYF	TGCGCCAGCAGCCAAAACCTCCGCAACCCTGGCTACGAGCAGTACTTC
TRBV20-1	-	TRBD1	TRBJ2-7	CSALDRDNSYEQYF	TGCAGTGCTTTGGACAGGGACAACTCCTACGAGCAGTACTTC
TRBV29-1	few	TRBD1	TRBJ2-5	CSARDRTGSRETQYF	TGCAGCGCCCGAGATCGGACAGGGAGCAGAGAGACCCAGTACTTC
TRBV4-2	-	TRBD1	TRBJ2-7	CASSQDPTGRLYEQYF	TGTGCCAGCAGCCAAGACCCGACAGGGAGACTCTACGAGCAGTACTTC
TRBV10-3	many	TRBD1	TRBJ2-1	CAIKGQGADNEQFF	TGTGCCATCAAGGGACAGGGGGCTGACAATGAGCAGTTCTTC
TRBV4-3	-	TRBD1	TRBJ2-1	CASSQAPGGSYNEQFF	TGCGCCAGCAGCCAAGCCCCAGGGGGCTCCTACAATGAGCAGTTCTTC
TRBV15	-	-	TRBJ1-1	CATSRVLGGQLNTEAFF	TGTGCCACCAGCAGAGTATTGGGCGGACAGCTGAACACTGAAGCTTTCTTT
TRBV24-1	-	-	TRBJ2-1	CATSDPFNAPGVDEQFF	TGTGCCACCAGTGACCCTTTCAACGCCCCGGGGGTGGATGAGCAGTTCTTC
TRBV5-1	many	-	TRBJ2-7	CASSLDPSVSYEQYF	TGCGCCAGCAGCTTGGACCCTTCCGTTTCCTACGAGCAGTACTTC
TRBV2	few	-	TRBJ2-5	CASSESADNQETQYF	TGTGCCAGCAGTGAATCGGCCGACAATCAAGAGACCCAGTACTTC
TRBV3-1	-	-	TRBJ2-7	CASSPRRLAYEQYF	TGTGCCAGCAGCCCCCGTCGGCTAGCCTACGAGCAGTACTTC
TRBV12-3/TRBV12-4	few	-	TRBJ1-3	CASSLRTDSGNTIYF	TGTGCCAGCAGTTTGAGGACGGACTCTGGAAACACCATATATTTT
TRBV9	-	-	TRBJ1-2	CASRFGDNYGYTF	TGTGCCAGCAGGTTTGGAGATAACTATGGCTACACCTTC
TRBV3-1	-	TRBD1	TRBJ2-3	CASSQAQGVWDTQYF	TGTGCCAGCAGCCAAGCGCAGGGGGTATGGGATACGCAGTATTTT
TRBV7-9	few	-	TRBJ2-7	CASSFAGNWDEQYF	TGTGCCAGCAGCTTTGCAGGGAACTGGGACGAGCAGTACTTC
TRBV2	few	-	TRBJ2-2	CASTSGYGELFF	TGTGCCAGCACGTCCGGTTACGGGGAGCTGTTTTTT
TRBV20-1	few	TRBD1	TRBJ2-7	CSARGGTGVQYF	TGCAGTGCTAGAGGGGGGACAGGGGTGCAGTACTTC
TRBV11-2	few	-	TRBJ2-1	CASSFLRTELFF	TGTGCCAGCAGCTTCCTCCGGACTGAGTTGTTCTTC
TRBV12-3/TRBV12-4	-	-	TRBJ2-5	CASSLYFGQQETQYF	TGTGCCAGCAGTTTATATTTCGGGCAGCAAGAGACCCAGTACTTC
TRBV12-3/TRBV12-4	few	-	TRBJ2-4	CASSSPLGVAKNIQYF	TGTGCCAGCAGTTCCCCTCTGGGAGTAGCCAAAAACATTCAGTACTTC
TRBV11-2	few	-	TRBJ2-7	CASSLEWLNYEQYF	TGTGCCAGCAGCTTAGAGTGGCTGAATTACGAGCAGTACTTC
TRBV24-1	many	TRBD2	TRBJ2-1	CATSDTSGRSYNEQFF	TGTGCCACCAGTGATACTAGCGGGAGGTCCTACAATGAGCAGTTCTTC
TRBV4-1	few	-	TRBJ2-3	CASSQGNSLTSDTQYF	TGCGCCAGCAGCCAGGGGAATAGTCTAACATCGGATACGCAGTATTTT
TRBV12-3/TRBV12-4	many	-	TRBJ1-3	CASSFRSSGNTIYF	TGTGCCAGCAGTTTTCGGAGCTCTGGAAACACCATATATTTT
TRBV20-1	-	TRBD2	TRBJ2-5	CSASFSSGSQETQYF	TGCAGTGCTAGTTTCTCTAGCGGGAGCCAAGAGACCCAGTACTTC
TRBV7-8	-	TRBD2	TRBJ2-7	CASSFGTRREQYF	TGTGCCAGCAGCTTCGGGACTAGAAGGGAGCAGTACTTC
TRBV7-8	-	TRBD1	TRBJ1-5	CASSLVDRTLNQPQHF	TGTGCCAGCAGCTTAGTGGACAGGACCCTGAATCAGCCCCAGCATTTT